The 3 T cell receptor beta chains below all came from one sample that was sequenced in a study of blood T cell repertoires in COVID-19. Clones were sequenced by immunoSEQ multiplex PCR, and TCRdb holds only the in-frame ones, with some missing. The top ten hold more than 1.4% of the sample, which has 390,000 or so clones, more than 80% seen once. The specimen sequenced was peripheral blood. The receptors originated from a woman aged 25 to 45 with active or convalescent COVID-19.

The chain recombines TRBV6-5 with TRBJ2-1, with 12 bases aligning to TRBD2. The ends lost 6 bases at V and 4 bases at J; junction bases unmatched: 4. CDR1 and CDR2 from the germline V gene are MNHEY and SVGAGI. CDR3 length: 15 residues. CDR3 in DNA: TGTGCCAGCAGAGAGACTAGCGGGGGTTACAATGAGCAGTTCTTC. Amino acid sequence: CASRETSGGYNEQFF.

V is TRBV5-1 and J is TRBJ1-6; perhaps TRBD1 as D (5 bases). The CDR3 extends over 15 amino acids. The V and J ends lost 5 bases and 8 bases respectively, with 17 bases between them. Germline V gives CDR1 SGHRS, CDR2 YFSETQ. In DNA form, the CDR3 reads TGCGCCAGCAGTGTGCAGGGTGGTCTTGATTCACCCCTCCACTTT. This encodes CASSVQGGLDSPLHF.

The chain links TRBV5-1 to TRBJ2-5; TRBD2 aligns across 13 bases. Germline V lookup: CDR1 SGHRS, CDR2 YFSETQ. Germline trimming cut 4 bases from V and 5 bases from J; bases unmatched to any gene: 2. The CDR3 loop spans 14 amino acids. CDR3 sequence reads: CASSQTSGGETQYF. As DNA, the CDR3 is TGCGCCAGCAGCCAGACTAGCGGGGGGGAGACCCAGTACTTC.